This T cell receptor beta chain appears in the sequencing data of a study of OX40 agonist ivuxolimab in advanced cancers. With respect to the entire study: Ivuxolimab was a fully human IgG2 agonistic monoclonal antibody targeting the costimulatory receptor OX40 (CD134). Of the roughly 52 dose-escalation patients, hepatocellular carcinoma was present in approximately 20, melanoma in approximately 15, renal cell carcinoma in 9 and head and neck cancer in 9. Partial responses occurred in three dose-escalation patients, of whom one had hepatocellular carcinoma and two had cutaneous melanoma. Peripheral TCRbeta sequencing aimed to test whether ivuxolimab altered TCR sequence diversity and caused clonal T-cell expansion. The paper reports the monotherapy dose-escalation portion (N of about 56 patients) of the phase I ivuxolimab trial. Patients were allowed to have had prior anti-PD-1, anti-PD-L1 or anti-CTLA-4 therapy, and less than 45% of the dose-escalation patients had previously received checkpoint inhibitors. Intravenous ivuxolimab was administered to patients every 2 weeks at six dose levels: 0.01, 0.1, 0.3, 1.5, 3 and 10 mg/kg. The dose-escalation cohort was approximately 83% male with a mean age of around 64 years, ranging from roughly 23 to 80. Points the paper makes about the study in general: In the 0.1-3.0 mg/kg groups, partial responders were among the patients with the lowest normalized peripheral clonal expansion, particularly in CD8+ T cells. Antigen specificity was not determined for the clonally expanded peripheral T cells. After ivuxolimab, expanded clones were on average more numerous among CD8+ T cells than among CD4+ T cells. At doses from 0.1 to 3.0 mg/kg, clonal expansion was seen in both CD4+ and CD8+ blood T cells between baseline and week 6. Low levels of normalized T-cell clonal expansion were also shown by some nonresponding patients.

To sequence the TCRbeta CDR3 region, genomic DNA was isolated from the sorted cells. The immunoSEQ Assay was used to sequence the TCRbeta CDR3 regions. As stored in TCRdb, this immuneACCESS dataset retains in-frame rearrangements with V and J assigned. A fraction of the clones does not appear; measured against another copy, unresolved V genes explain less than half of the discrepancy, and the remainder lacks a known reason. In all, the sample holds around 40,000 clones, and about 84% of those were seen once. In total, the top ten clones hold 21% of the sample. Patients with a history of autoimmune disease or receiving systemic immunosuppression were excluded from the trial. Peripheral blood for TCR sequencing was drawn from every dose cohort at baseline, at cycle 4 day 1 and at cycle 7 day 1. Samples came from an open-label, multicenter, first-in-human phase I dose-escalation trial of ivuxolimab. Adults with locally advanced or metastatic melanoma, renal cell, hepatocellular, or head and neck squamous cell carcinoma were enrolled in the trial. CD4+ and CD8+ T cells were sorted separately from peripheral blood before TCR sequencing.

Comment on this clone: Its antigen is still unknown. It has no much larger one-base neighbor in the sample; base qualities were not kept.

Unmatched junction bases come to 7, with V trimmed by 3 bases and J by 6 bases. Taken from cysteine to phenylalanine, the CDR3 has 15 residues. Of the read, only the CDR3 DNA is kept; its 45 bases are in frame from base 1. CDR1 and CDR2 are drawn from the germline V gene: ENHRY, SYGVKD. The sample here was CD4+ or CD8+ T cells sorted from blood, taken in a trial of the OX40 agonist ivuxolimab. The chain is encoded by TRBV10-3 joined to TRBJ2-4; 8 of the junction bases match TRBD1. The TCR was taken from an adult with an advanced solid tumor such as melanoma, head and neck, liver or kidney cancer. In nucleotide form, the sequence is TGTGCCATCAGTGACTCAGGGGGCTACGGAAACATTCAGTACTTC. This translates into CAISDSGGYGNIQYF.